This T cell receptor beta chain was observed in a study of blood T cells in healthy people across ages (dated by TCRdb to between 2015 and 2017). At the level of the whole study: In model experiments, template switching captured about one uniquely barcoded TCR beta cDNA molecule for every two T cells. Using deep sequencing normalized with unique cDNA molecular identifiers, the study measured how TCR beta repertoire diversity changes with age. The donors were split into four age groups: young (average about 15 years), middle-aged (roughly 40), aged (roughly 68) and long-lived (roughly 80). To avoid experimental bias, donors of different ages were distributed randomly across sequencing lanes. Using the same blood draw, the study looked at two additional independent replicas of 1 million unique cDNA reads for two donors, one aged 18 to 30 and the other aged 80 or older.

The CDR3, cysteine through phenylalanine, is 14 amino acids long. Only the CDR3 region is kept as DNA, spanning 42 bases read in frame from base 1. The germline V gene provides CDR1 LGHNA and CDR2 YNFKEQ. The germline ends are 10 bases apart after V is trimmed by 1 base and J by 3 bases. The method behind the library was 5' RACE. Sequencing was performed on an Illumina HiSeq 2500. A second PCR of about 7 to 12 cycles was performed with a sample-barcoded 5' primer and a J-beta primer mix. A unique molecular identifier was introduced onto each TCR beta cDNA molecule by a template-switch 5' adaptor carrying 12 random nucleotides. At least 2.5 million CDR3-containing paired-end reads were obtained from each sample. All of the RNA was converted into first-strand cDNA using the Mint cDNA synthesis kit, with a TRBC-specific oligonucleotide serving as the primer. All cDNA was treated with uracil-DNA glycosylase and then went through a first 18-cycle PCR with the universal primers M1SS and BC2_uni_R. As for how the authors treated the data: Normalization of each sample was performed by random selection of 1 million high-quality reads, each carrying a distinct molecular identifier. Reads with shared molecular identifiers were discarded instead of being binned into consensus sequences. CDR3 identification, clonotype clustering and error correction used MiTCR with a Q25 quality threshold and the strictest error-elimination algorithm. A nonparametric unseen species model with Euler transformation was used to estimate lower-bound total TCR beta diversity. TCRdb handled the public reads itself, with Q25 trimming in fastp and clone calling in MiXCR, and kept productive beta chains. Each entry merges the rows of one CDR3 protein and shows their most common DNA and genes. In this record, the V and J calls reflect TCRdb's handling and not the investigators' own analysis. The sample table holds roughly 1,300,000 distinct CDR3 sequences, of which approximately 59% were seen once. The top ten hold over 5% of the sample.

The approximately 39 donors, aged about 6 to 95 years, were systemically healthy Caucasian individuals from Russia. Around 10 milliliters of peripheral blood were collected from each donor into EDTA-treated Vacutainer tubes. Ficoll-Paque density-gradient centrifugation was used to isolate PBMCs, with at least 6 million per sample. Trizol reagent was used to extract total RNA from the PBMCs, yielding at least 5 micrograms per sample. Naive CD45RAhigh/CD27high T cell percentages were measured by flow cytometry on a PBMC aliquot from every donor. About this clonotype itself: Its antigen is still unknown. Base qualities were left out, and no much larger clone turns up one base away.

Results the study describes overall, beyond this receptor: Conclusive comparison of naive and antigen-experienced compartments was prevented by the profiling of bulk unsorted PBMCs. Estimates of total diversity based on one million sequenced T cells were considered lower bounds and underestimates. As age increased, observed TCR beta diversity per million T cells dropped in a roughly linear way, and a significant reduction was already evident by age 40. The long-lived group showed more naive CD4+ T cells, fewer expanded clones and increased TCR diversity than the aged group, suggesting age selection. Observed TCR beta diversity correlated strongly with the percentage of naive T cells measured by flow cytometry. Donor CMV infection status was unknown, potentially confounding age-related changes in expanded clonotypes.

This clonotype was sampled from a young man in good health. Sequencing was carried out using blood. Recombination joined TRBV4-2 with TRBJ2-7, and the D gene may be TRBD2, 6 bases matching. The CDR3 region: CASSQGGTYYEQYF. In nucleotides, the sequence is TGTGCCAGCAGCCAAGGCGGGACTTACTACGAGCAGTACTTC.